Below, 15 T cell receptor beta chains from the same sample are listed, as sequenced in a study of blood T cell repertoires in COVID-19. The assay was immunoSEQ multiplex PCR, and TCRdb's table has in-frame clones only and misses some. The table includes roughly 170,000 clones, more than 70% detected once. Sequencing input: PBMCs or T cells enriched from blood (not recorded which). The receptors shown here come from a woman between 50 and 59 years old in a cohort exposed to, infected with or recovered from COVID-19 (not recorded which).

The chain employs TRBV21-1 and TRBJ2-1; the table's D call TRBD2 went unverified against the DNA. TRBV21-1 is tagged as a pseudogene. CDR3 size: 17 residues. CDR3 coding DNA: TGTGCCAGCAGCAAAATGGGGGGGGCTTTCTCCTACAATGAGCAGTTCTTC. Protein product: CASSKMGGAFSYNEQFF.

The CDR3 region is CASSLGAGGVQETQYF. The CDR3 DNA is TGTGCCAGCAGCTTAGGTGCGGGGGGGGTCCAAGAGACCCAGTACTTC. The chain carries TRBV7-2 and TRBJ2-5, with 9 bases that match TRBD2. Germline V gene sequence: CDR1 SGHTA, CDR2 FQGNSA. The CDR3 runs 16 residues. V was clipped by 1 base and J by 1 base; unmatched bases: 4.

This clone has a count of ten or more. V is TRBV20-1 and J is TRBJ1-2; TRBD1 is a possible D gene (6 bases). V gave up 3 bases and J gave up 1 base, with 18 bases separating them. The CDR3 covers 16 residues. The germline V gene encodes CDR1 DFQATT and CDR2 SNEGSKA (reference sequence). CDR3 sequence: CSASTSSDRLNYGYTF. Here the CDR3 DNA reads TGCAGTGCTAGTACTTCCTCGGACAGACTTAACTATGGCTACACCTTC.

The rearrangement links TRBV14 to TRBJ2-7; D gene unclear. The CDR3 is made up of 13 amino acids. V lost 1 base to trimming and J lost 2 bases, with 6 bases between them. The germline gives CDR1 SGHDN, CDR2 FVKESK. The CDR3 nucleotides read TGTGCCAGCAGCCAAGCCACTACCTACGAGCAGTACTTC. Amino acids: CASSQATTYEQYF.

The chain combines TRBV2 with TRBJ1-5, with 10 bases fitting TRBD1. Germline trimming cut 4 bases from V and 6 bases from J; bases unmatched to any gene: 3. The CDR3 has 14 amino acids. CDR1 SNHLY and CDR2 FYNNEI come from the germline V gene. The CDR3 sequence is CASSGTGGSQPQHF. The DNA for the CDR3 is TGTGCCAGCAGTGGGACAGGGGGGAGTCAGCCCCAGCATTTT.

The chain uses TRBV19 and TRBJ2-4, with 8 positions matching TRBD1. The V gene end was trimmed by 3 bases and the J gene end by 0 bases; junction bases not matched to a gene: 7. Germline loops: CDR1 LNHDA, CDR2 SQIVND (reference sequence). The CDR3 consists of 17 residues. The CDR3 coding sequence is TGTGCCAGTAGTATGACAGGGGTCGTGCAAGCCAAAAACATTCAGTACTTC. Translating it yields CASSMTGVVQAKNIQYF.

The chain employs TRBV10-1 and TRBJ1-1; D is perhaps TRBD1 (6 bases). The CDR3 spans 14 residues. Germline V gives CDR1 WNHNN, CDR2 SYGVQD (reference sequence). The ends were cut back, 3 bases at V and 1 base at J, with 9 bases in the middle. CDR3 in DNA: TGCGCCAGCAGTGAAAGGGGGAAGAACACTGAAGCTTTCTTT. It encodes CASSERGKNTEAFF.

The chain employs TRBV19 and TRBJ2-7; 7 positions agree with TRBD1. Germline-derived CDR1 and CDR2 are LNHDA and SQIVND (reference sequence). The CDR3 runs 14 residues. Unmatched junction bases numbered 7, after V lost 4 bases and J lost 4 bases. CDR3 region: CASSTGTANYEQYF. The CDR3 DNA reads as TGTGCCAGTAGTACCGGGACAGCGAATTACGAGCAGTACTTC.

The chain couples TRBV7-9 to TRBJ2-5, with TRBD2 identical over 7 bases. Germline CDR1 SEHNR, CDR2 FQNEAQ (reference sequence). This CDR3 has 14 amino acids. The J segment lost 2 bases and the V segment lost 5 bases, leaving 5 bases of the junction unmatched. Here the CDR3 reads CASSLGLEQETQYF. DNA of the CDR3: TGTGCCAGCAGCCTAGGACTAGAGCAAGAGACCCAGTACTTC. The full variable domain, in which reference TRBV7-9 and TRBJ2-5 provide the parts outside the CDR3, is DTGVSQNPRHKITKRGQNVTFRCDPISEHNRLYWYRQTLGQGPEFLTYFQNEAQLEKSRLLSDRFSAERPKGSFSTLEIQRTEQGDSAMYLCASSLGLEQETQYFGPGTRLLVL.

This sequence joins TRBV29-1 and TRBJ2-1; D is unresolved. Trimming cost V 5 bases and J 4 bases, with 15 bases left between them. Germline V gene sequence: CDR1 SQVTM, CDR2 ANQGSEA. CDR3 length: 14 amino acids. The chain's CDR3 is CSVSDLTIYNEQFF. The CDR3 DNA follows: TGCAGCGTTTCCGATCTTACAATTTACAATGAGCAGTTCTTC.

The rearrangement uses TRBV4-2 and TRBJ2-7, with 12 bases lining up with TRBD2. The V gene's germline CDR1 is LGHNA and CDR2 YNFKEQ. The CDR3 covers 16 residues. Trimming removed 4 bases from V and 5 bases from J; junction bases left unmatched: 9. CDR3 residues: CASSLRLAGVGNEQYF. Here the CDR3 DNA reads TGTGCCAGCAGCCTCCGACTAGCGGGAGTAGGGAACGAGCAGTACTTC.

This clone was seen more than once but under ten times. The V and J genes are TRBV18 and TRBJ2-7; tentative D call: TRBD1 (5 bases). The CDR3 totals 13 residues. Trimming shortened V by 2 bases and J by 6 bases, and 11 bases separated the two germline ends. Germline loops: CDR1 KGHSH, CDR2 LQKENI. Here the CDR3 DNA reads TGTGCCAGCTCACCAACAGGAAGGGGCGAGCAGTACTTC. As protein: CASSPTGRGEQYF.

This chain connects TRBV2 to TRBJ1-2; unclear D gene. The CDR3 is made up of 11 amino acids. V lost 6 bases and J 6 bases, leaving 8 bases between the germline ends. Germline values: CDR1 SNHLY, CDR2 FYNNEI. The CDR3 region has the DNA TGTGCCAGCAGCCTATCGAATGGCTACACCTTC. This gives the protein CASSLSNGYTF.

This chain joins TRBV7-2 and TRBJ1-1; a possible D gene is TRBD1 (5 bases). The CDR3 runs to 15 residues. Germline-derived CDR1 and CDR2 are SGHTA and FQGNSA. V was cut by 0 bases and J by 0 bases, with 8 bases left in between. For the CDR3, the DNA is TGTGCCAGCAGCTTAGCAGCAGGGTTGAACACTGAAGCTTTCTTT. Protein sequence: CASSLAAGLNTEAFF.

The V and J genes are TRBV5-5 and TRBJ1-5; 8 bases fit TRBD1. With V trimmed by 6 bases and J by 2 bases, 4 bases remained unmatched. From germline, CDR1 is SGHKS and CDR2 YYEKEE (reference sequence). CDR3 size: 14 residues. CDR3 in amino acids: CASNLGQGNQPQHF. As DNA, the CDR3 is TGTGCCAGCAACCTGGGACAGGGCAATCAGCCCCAGCATTTT.